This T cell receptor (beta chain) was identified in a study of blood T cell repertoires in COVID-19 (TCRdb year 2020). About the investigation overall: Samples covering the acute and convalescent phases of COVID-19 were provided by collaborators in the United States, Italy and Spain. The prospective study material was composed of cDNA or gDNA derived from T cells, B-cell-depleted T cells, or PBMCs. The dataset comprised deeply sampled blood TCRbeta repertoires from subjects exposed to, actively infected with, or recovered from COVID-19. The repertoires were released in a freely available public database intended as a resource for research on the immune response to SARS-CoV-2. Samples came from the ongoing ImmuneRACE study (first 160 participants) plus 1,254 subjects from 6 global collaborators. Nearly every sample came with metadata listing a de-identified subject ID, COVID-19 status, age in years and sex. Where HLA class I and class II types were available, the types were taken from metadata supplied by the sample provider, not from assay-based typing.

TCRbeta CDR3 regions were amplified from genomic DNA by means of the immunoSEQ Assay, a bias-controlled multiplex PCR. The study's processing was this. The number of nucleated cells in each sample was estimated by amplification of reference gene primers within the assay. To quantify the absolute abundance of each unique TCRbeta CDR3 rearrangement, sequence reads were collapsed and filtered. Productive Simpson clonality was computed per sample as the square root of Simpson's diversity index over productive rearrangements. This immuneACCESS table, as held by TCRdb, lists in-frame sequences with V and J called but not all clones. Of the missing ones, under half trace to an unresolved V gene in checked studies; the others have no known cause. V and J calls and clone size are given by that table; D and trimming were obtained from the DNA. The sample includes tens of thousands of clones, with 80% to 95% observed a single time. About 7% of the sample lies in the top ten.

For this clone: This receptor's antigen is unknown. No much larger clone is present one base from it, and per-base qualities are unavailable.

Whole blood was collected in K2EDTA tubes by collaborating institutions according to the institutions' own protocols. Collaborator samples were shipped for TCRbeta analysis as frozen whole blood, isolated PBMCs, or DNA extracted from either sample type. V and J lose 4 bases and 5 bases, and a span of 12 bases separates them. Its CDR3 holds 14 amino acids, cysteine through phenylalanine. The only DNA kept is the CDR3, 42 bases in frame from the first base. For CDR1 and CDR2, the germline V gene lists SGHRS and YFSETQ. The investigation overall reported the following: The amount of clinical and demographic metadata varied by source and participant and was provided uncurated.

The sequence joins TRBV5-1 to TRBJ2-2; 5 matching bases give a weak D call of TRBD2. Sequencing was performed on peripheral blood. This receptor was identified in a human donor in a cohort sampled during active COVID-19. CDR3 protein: CASSARTDTGELFF. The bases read TGCGCCAGCAGCGCACGGACTGATACCGGGGAGCTGTTTTTT.